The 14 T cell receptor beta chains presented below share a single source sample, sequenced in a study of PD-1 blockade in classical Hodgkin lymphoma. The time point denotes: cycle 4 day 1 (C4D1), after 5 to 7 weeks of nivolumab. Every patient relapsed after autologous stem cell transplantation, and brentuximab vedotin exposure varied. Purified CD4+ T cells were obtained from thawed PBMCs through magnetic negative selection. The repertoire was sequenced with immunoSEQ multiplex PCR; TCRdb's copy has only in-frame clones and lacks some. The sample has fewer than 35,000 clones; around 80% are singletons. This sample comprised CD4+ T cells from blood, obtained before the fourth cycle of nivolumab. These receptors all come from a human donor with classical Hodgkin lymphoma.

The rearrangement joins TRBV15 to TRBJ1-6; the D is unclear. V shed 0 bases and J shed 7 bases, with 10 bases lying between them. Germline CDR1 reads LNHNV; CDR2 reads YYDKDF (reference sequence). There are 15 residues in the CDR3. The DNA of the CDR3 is TGTGCCACCAGCAGAGATACGTCGAGAAATTCACCCCTCCACTTT. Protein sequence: CATSRDTSRNSPLHF.

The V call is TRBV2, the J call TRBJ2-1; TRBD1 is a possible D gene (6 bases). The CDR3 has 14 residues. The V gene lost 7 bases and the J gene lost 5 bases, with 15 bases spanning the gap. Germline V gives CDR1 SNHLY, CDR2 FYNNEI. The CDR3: CASTLRTVDNEQFF. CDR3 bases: TGTGCCAGCACCCTTAGGACAGTTGACAATGAGCAGTTCTTC. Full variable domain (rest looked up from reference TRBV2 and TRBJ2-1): EPEVTQTPSHQVTQMGQEVILRCVPISNHLYFYWYRQILGQKVEFLVSFYNNEISEKSEIFDDQFSVERPDGSNFTLKIRSTKLEDSAMYFCASTLRTVDNEQFFGPGTRLTVL.

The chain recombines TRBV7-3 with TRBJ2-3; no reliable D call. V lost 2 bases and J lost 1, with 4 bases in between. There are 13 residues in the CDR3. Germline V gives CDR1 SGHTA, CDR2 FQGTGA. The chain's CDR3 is CASSLGGTDTQYF. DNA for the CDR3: TGTGCCAGCAGCTTAGGGGGCACAGATACGCAGTATTTT.

DNA for the CDR3: TGTGCCAGCAGTCGGACAGGGGGCCTTACCGGGGAGCTGTTTTTT. Its protein product is CASSRTGGLTGELFF. The chain uses TRBV7-6 and TRBJ2-2; 11 positions agree with TRBD1. The CDR3 spans 15 residues. J lost 5 bases, V lost 6 bases, and 5 bases had no gene match. Germline CDR1 reads SGHVS; CDR2 reads FNYEAQ.

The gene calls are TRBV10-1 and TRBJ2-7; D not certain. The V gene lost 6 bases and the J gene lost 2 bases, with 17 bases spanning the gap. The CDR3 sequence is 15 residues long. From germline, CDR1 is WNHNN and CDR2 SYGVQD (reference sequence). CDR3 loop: CASSPQGRSTYEQYF. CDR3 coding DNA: TGCGCCAGCAGCCCTCAAGGGCGGTCCACCTACGAGCAGTACTTC.

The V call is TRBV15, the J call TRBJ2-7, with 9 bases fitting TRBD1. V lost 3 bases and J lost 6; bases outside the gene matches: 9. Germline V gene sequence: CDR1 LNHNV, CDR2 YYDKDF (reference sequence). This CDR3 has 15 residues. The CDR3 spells CATSRGVYRGREQYF. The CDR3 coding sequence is TGTGCCACCAGCAGGGGGGTTTACAGGGGGCGCGAGCAGTACTTC.

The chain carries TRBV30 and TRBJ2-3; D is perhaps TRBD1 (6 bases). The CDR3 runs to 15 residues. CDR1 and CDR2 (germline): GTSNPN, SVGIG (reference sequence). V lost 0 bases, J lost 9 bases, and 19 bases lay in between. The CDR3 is CAWSVGLKGETTQYF. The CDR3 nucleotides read TGTGCCTGGAGTGTAGGGCTTAAGGGGGAAACCACGCAGTATTTT. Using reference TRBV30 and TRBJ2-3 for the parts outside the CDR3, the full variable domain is SQTIHQWPATLVQPVGSPLSLECTVEGTSNPNLYWYRQAAGRGLQLLFYSVGIGQISSEVPQNLSASRPQDRQFILSSKKLLLSDSGFYLCAWSVGLKGETTQYFGPGTRLTVL.

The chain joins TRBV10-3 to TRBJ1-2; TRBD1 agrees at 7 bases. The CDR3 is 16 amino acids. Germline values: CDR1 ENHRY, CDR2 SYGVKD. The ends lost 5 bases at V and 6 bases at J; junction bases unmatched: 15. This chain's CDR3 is CAISTDYLTGRDGYTF. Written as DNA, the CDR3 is TGTGCCATCAGTACCGATTACCTGACAGGGAGGGATGGCTACACCTTC.

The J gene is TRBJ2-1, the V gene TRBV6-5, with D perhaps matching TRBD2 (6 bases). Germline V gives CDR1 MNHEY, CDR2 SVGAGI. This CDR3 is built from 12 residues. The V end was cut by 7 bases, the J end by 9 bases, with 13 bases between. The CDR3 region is CASKGTAGEQFF. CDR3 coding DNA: TGTGCCAGCAAAGGAACAGCGGGTGAGCAGTTCTTC.

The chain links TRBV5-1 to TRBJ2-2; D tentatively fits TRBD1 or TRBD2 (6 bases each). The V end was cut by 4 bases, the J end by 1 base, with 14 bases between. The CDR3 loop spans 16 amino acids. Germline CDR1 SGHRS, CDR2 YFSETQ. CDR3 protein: CASSLEGHLNTGELFF. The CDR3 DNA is TGCGCCAGCAGCCTGGAGGGACATCTGAACACCGGGGAGCTGTTTTTT. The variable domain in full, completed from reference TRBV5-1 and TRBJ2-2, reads KAGVTQTPRYLIKTRGQQVTLSCSPISGHRSVSWYQQTPGQGLQFLFEYFSETQRNKGNFPGRFSGRQFSNSRSEMNVSTLELGDSALYLCASSLEGHLNTGELFFGEGSRLTVL.

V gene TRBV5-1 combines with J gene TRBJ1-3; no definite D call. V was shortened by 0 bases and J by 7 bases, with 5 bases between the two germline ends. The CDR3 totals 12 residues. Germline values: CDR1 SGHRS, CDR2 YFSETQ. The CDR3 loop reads CASSLDGNTIYF. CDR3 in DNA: TGCGCCAGCAGCTTGGACGGGAACACCATATATTTT.

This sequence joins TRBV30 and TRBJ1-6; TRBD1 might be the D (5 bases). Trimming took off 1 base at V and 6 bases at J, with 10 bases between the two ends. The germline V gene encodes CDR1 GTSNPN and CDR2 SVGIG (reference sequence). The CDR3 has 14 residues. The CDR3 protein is CAWSGGSPNSPLHF. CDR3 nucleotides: TGTGCCTGGAGTGGGGGCTCACCTAATTCACCCCTCCACTTT.

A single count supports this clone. The CDR3 nucleotides are TGTGCCAGCAGTCTGGCGAGTTTAGGGGACCCCTACGAGCAGTACTTC. It encodes CASSLASLGDPYEQYF. V usage is TRBV27 and J usage is TRBJ2-7; TRBD1 or TRBD2 may be the D gene (5 bases each). The CDR3 totals 16 residues. V gave up 5 bases and J gave up 2 bases, with 19 bases separating them. CDR1 is MNHEY, CDR2 SMNVEV, per germline (reference sequence).

As DNA, the CDR3 is TGTGCCAGTAGCAGGGGGAATCGTTACGAGCAGTACTTC. Its protein product is CASSRGNRYEQYF. The chain carries TRBV19 and TRBJ2-7; 7 nucleotides align to TRBD1. Germline V gene lookup returns CDR1 LNHDA and CDR2 SQIVND (reference sequence). This CDR3 region has 13 residues. Losses at the gene ends were 6 bases for V and 4 bases for J; bases not matched to a gene: 6.